This TCR beta chain emerged from a study of T cells in lung cancer brain metastases (dated by TCRdb to about 2018). At the level of the whole study: About 85% of the roughly 20 patients had a history of tobacco use, with a median of around 41 pack-years. Median interval between primary and brain metastasis specimen acquisition was about 350 days. The average DNA integrity number was approximately 3.8 in both primary and metastatic specimens, and the two sites did not differ significantly. About 90% of the 20 patients received no interval therapy between primary and metastasis resection. Of the patients, about a dozen were female and several were male, and their median age at first diagnosis was 45 to 65 years. TCR beta CDR3 repertoires were compared between fully resected primary non-small cell lung cancers and paired brain metastases. The cohort included about 20 patients who provided approximately 40 specimens, with each patient contributing one primary lung lesion and one brain metastasis.

General conclusions and limits of the study: Effects of preoperative corticosteroids on T cell infiltration in brain metastases could not be controlled. The ten most abundant clones accounted for a significantly larger fraction of the repertoire in brain metastases than in primaries, which suggests clonal expansion. Most clones were found to be lesion-specific, and limited overlap was observed between paired lesions (mean Morisita index about 0.21). Compared with their paired primaries, brain metastases had significantly fewer unique productive clones (median about 1,600 versus 5,000). DNA fragmentation in FFPE samples may have prevented retrieval of the complete infiltrating T cell repertoire.

Between about 2.24 and 4.92 ug genomic DNA was input per sample, and equal DNA input was given to paired samples. TCR beta libraries were built with the immunoSEQ hsTCRbeta Kit using multiplexed V and J gene primers in two PCR steps. Pooled libraries, together with positive and negative controls, were sequenced on an Illumina MiSeq with a 100-cycle paired-end protocol. The authors' analysis ran thus. The immunoSEQ vendor processed the raw data into normalized, annotated TCR beta repertoire reports. Richness was defined as the number of unique clones by nucleotide sequence, and the iChao1 and Efron-Thisted estimators were used to extrapolate total richness. Paired lesions were characterized and compared using Pielou's evenness, Simpson's index, top-ten clone proportional abundance, and the Morisita overlap index. This is the immuneACCESS table as TCRdb keeps it, with only in-frame sequences that have V and J called. A part of the clones is gone; compared with another copy, unresolved V genes explain less than half, and the rest is unexplained. The DNA gave D and trimming, while V, J and clone size come from that table. Here the sample has over 2,000 clones; less than 95% occur a single time. Jointly, the top ten make up around 3.7% of the sample.

Counted from cysteine to phenylalanine, this CDR3 has 14 amino acids. CDR3 DNA is the only sequence kept; it has 42 bases, read in frame from the first base. CDR1 and CDR2, looked up from the germline V gene, are LGHNA and YSLEER. Relative to germline, V is 1 base shorter and J is 8 bases shorter, with 14 bases between their ends. With regard to this clone: Its antigen is not yet known. Base qualities are not at hand, and no much larger clone is one base apart.

Patients underwent resection for synchronous oligometastatic disease or delayed recurrence of a solitary brain metastasis. Patients with a history of multiple malignancies were excluded so that cancers other than NSCLC would not be included. Using marked H&E slides as a guide, tumor areas were macrodissected from four to six unstained roughly 9.3 um sections that had been deparaffinized. Every specimen was formalin-fixed and paraffin-embedded (FFPE). Genomic DNA was extracted using the AllPrep DNA/RNA FFPE Kit. The chain is made from TRBV4-3 and TRBJ1-2; TRBD1 is perhaps the D gene, given 5 matching bases. The sample consisted of tumor tissue from the primary lung tumor. The label giving this sample's cell subset or site can be read as: primary lung cancer lesion. This clonotype originated in a man aged 70-80 years with non-small cell lung cancer. The sequenced DNA is TGCGCCAGCAGCCAAGGGGGGAGAGGGGACGGCTACACCTTC. The encoded protein is CASSQGGRGDGYTF.